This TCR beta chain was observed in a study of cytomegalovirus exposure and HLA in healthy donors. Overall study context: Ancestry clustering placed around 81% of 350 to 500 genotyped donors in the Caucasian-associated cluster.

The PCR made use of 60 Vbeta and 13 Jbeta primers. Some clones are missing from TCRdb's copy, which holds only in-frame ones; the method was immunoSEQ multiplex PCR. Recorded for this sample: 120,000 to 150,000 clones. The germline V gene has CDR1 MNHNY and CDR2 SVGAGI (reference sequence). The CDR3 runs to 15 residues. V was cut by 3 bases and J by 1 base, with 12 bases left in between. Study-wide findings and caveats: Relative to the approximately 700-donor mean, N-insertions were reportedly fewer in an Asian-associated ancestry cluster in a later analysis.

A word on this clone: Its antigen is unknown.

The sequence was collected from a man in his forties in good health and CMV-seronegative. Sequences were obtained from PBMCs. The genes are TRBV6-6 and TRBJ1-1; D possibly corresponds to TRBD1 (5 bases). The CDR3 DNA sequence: TGTGCCAGCAGTTATCCGGGGGACCAGAACACTGAAGCTTTCTTT. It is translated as CASSYPGDQNTEAFF.